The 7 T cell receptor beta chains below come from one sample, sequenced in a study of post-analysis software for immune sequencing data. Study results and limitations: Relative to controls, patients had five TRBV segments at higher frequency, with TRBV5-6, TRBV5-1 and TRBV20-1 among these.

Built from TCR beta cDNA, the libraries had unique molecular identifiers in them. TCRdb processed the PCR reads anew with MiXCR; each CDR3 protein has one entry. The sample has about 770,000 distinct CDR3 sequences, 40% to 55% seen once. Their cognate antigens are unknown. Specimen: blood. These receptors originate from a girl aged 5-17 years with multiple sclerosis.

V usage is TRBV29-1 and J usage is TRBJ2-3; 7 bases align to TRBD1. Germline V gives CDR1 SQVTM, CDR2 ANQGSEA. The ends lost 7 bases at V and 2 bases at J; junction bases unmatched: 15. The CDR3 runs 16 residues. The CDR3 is CSAEGAPLLTTDTQYF. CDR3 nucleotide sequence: TGCAGCGCCGAGGGGGCCCCACTTCTTACCACAGATACGCAGTATTTT.

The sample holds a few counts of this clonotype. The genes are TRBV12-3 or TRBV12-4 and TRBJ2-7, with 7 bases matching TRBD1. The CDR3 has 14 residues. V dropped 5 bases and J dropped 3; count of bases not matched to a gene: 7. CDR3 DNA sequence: TGTGCCAGCAGTCTTACCGGGACAGTCTACGAGCAGTACTTC. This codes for CASSLTGTVYEQYF.

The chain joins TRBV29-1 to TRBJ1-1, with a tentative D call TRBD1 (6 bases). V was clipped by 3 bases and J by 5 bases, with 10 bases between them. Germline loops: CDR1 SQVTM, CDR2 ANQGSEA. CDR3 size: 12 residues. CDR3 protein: CSVDYRGTEAFF. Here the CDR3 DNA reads TGCAGCGTTGATTATAGGGGGACTGAAGCTTTCTTT.

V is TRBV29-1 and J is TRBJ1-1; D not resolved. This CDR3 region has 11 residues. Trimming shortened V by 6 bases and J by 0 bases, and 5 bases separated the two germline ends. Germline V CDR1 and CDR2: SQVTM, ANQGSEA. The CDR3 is CSVWVNTEAFF. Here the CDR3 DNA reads TGCAGCGTGTGGGTGAACACTGAAGCTTTCTTT.

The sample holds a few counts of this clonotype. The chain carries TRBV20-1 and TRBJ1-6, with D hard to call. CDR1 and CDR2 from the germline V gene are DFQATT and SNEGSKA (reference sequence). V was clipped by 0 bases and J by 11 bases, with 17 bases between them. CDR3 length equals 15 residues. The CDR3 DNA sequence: TGCAGTGCTAGAGATCTCGCCGGCAGAATGACACCCCTCCACTTT. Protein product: CSARDLAGRMTPLHF.

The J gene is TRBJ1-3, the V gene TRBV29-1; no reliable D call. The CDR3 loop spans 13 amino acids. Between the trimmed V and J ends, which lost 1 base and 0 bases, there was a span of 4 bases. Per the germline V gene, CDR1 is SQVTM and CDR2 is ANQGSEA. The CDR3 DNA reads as TGCAGCGTTGAAGGGATCTCTGGAAACACCATATATTTT. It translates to CSVEGISGNTIYF.

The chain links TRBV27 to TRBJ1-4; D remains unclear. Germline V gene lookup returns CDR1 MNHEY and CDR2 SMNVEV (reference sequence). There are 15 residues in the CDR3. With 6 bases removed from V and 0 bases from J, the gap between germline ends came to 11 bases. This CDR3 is CASSTQPATNEKLFF. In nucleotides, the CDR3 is TGTGCCAGCAGCACACAGCCTGCAACTAATGAAAAACTGTTTTTT. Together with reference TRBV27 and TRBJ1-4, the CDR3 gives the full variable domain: EAQVTQNPRYLITVTGKKLTVTCSQNMNHEYMSWYRQDPGLGLRQIYYSMNVEVTDKGDVPEGYKVSRKEKRNFPLILESPSPNQTSLYFCASSTQPATNEKLFFGSGTQLSVL.